These T cell receptor beta chains were read from a single sample in a study of control samples from healthy donors and cancer patients. Method: immunoSEQ multiplex PCR; TCRdb's copy keeps in-frame clones and lacks some. The sample carries roughly 38,000 clones, roughly 85% recorded once. Sequenced input: blood. These receptors all come from a man in his 60s in good health. Both conserved end residues are part of each CDR3. The D gene is left open where the match is weak. Where a row states a size, it is once, few, many or the class of an expanded clone; other rows omit it.

J gene,clone size,D gene,CDR3 length,V gene,CDR3 protein,CDR3 DNA
TRBJ1-1,NA,TRBD1,15,TRBV19,CASRTGGWSNTEAFF,TGTGCCAGTAGGACAGGGGGCTGGTCGAACACTGAAGCTTTCTTT
TRBJ1-2,NA,NA,13,TRBV6-5,CASSNRDSYGYTF,TGTGCCAGCAGCAACAGGGATAGCTATGGCTACACCTTC
TRBJ1-1,NA,NA,15,TRBV5-1,CASSLLGQGPSEAFF,TGCGCCAGCAGCTTGTTGGGGCAGGGACCATCTGAAGCTTTCTTT
TRBJ2-7,NA,TRBD1,15,TRBV10-3,CATGNLGGRQYEQYF,TGTGCCACGGGAAATTTAGGGGGCCGTCAATACGAGCAGTACTTC
TRBJ2-3,once,TRBD2,16,TRBV5-4,CASSVTSGRATDTQYF,TGTGCCAGCAGCGTGACTAGCGGGAGGGCCACAGATACGCAGTATTTT
TRBJ1-5,NA,NA,14,TRBV6-2/TRBV6-3,CASSFGVGNQPQHF,TGTGCCAGCAGTTTCGGGGTTGGCAATCAGCCCCAGCATTTT
TRBJ1-2,NA,NA,15,TRBV9,CASSPSPASAGGYTF,TGTGCCAGCAGCCCGAGCCCTGCCTCGGCCGGTGGCTACACCTTC
TRBJ2-1,NA,NA,13,TRBV11-2,CASSSPGLNEQFF,TGTGCCAGCAGCTCGCCAGGTTTAAATGAGCAGTTCTTC
TRBJ1-2,NA,NA,13,TRBV6-6,CASSWGLRDGYTF,TGTGCCAGCAGTTGGGGACTCCGCGATGGCTACACCTTC
TRBJ1-3,NA,NA,14,TRBV14,CASSPRTDGNTIYF,TGTGCCAGCAGCCCGAGGACAGATGGAAACACCATATATTTT
TRBJ2-1,NA,NA,12,TRBV5-1,CASRVGADEQFF,TGCGCCAGCAGAGTGGGGGCAGATGAGCAGTTCTTC
TRBJ2-7,NA,NA,14,TRBV4-1,CASSQARTGREQYF,TGCGCCAGCAGCCAAGCAAGAACGGGGCGCGAGCAGTACTTC
TRBJ2-3,NA,TRBD2,18,TRBV27,CASSYSSGRALGGDTQYF,TGTGCCAGCAGTTATTCAAGCGGGAGGGCCCTGGGGGGAGATACGCAGTATTTT
TRBJ1-3,NA,TRBD1,15,TRBV11-2,CASSFGTGGGNTIYF,TGTGCCAGCAGCTTCGGGACAGGGGGGGGAAACACCATATATTTT
TRBJ1-4,NA,NA,14,TRBV27,CASSSDATNEKLFF,TGTGCCAGCAGTAGCGACGCAACTAATGAAAAACTGTTTTTT
TRBJ2-3,NA,TRBD1,15,TRBV19,CASGRDSLDTDTQYF,TGTGCCAGTGGCCGGGACAGCTTAGACACAGATACGCAGTATTTT
TRBJ1-5,few,NA,14,TRBV7-9,CASSLGTTNQPQHF,TGTGCCAGCAGCTTAGGGACAACCAATCAGCCCCAGCATTTT
TRBJ2-3,NA,NA,14,TRBV6-5,CASRSTGRADTQYF,TGTGCCAGCAGGTCGACAGGGAGGGCAGATACGCAGTATTTT
TRBJ2-7,NA,NA,13,TRBV21-1,CAAHKGVRYEQYF,TGTGCCGCCCATAAAGGGGTAAGGTACGAGCAGTACTTC
TRBJ2-2,NA,TRBD1,14,TRBV25-1,CASRRDRGMAELFF,TGTGCCAGCCGGAGGGACAGGGGTATGGCAGAGCTGTTTTTT
TRBJ2-1,NA,TRBD2,15,TRBV2,CASLSLRTSGSIPFF,TGTGCCAGCCTCAGTTTAAGGACTAGCGGGAGTATCCCGTTCTTC
TRBJ2-6,NA,NA,14,TRBV28,CATHLSSGANVLTF,TGTGCCACGCATCTTAGCTCTGGGGCCAACGTCCTGACTTTC
TRBJ2-7,NA,NA,15,TRBV6-2/TRBV6-3,CASSRPPGRSYEQYF,TGTGCCAGCAGTCGACCTCCCGGGAGATCCTACGAGCAGTACTTC
TRBJ1-6,NA,NA,15,TRBV7-2,CASSLAPGANSPLHF,TGTGCCAGCAGCTTAGCCCCAGGGGCGAATTCACCCCTCCACTTT
TRBJ2-5,NA,NA,14,TRBV5-8,CASSLVVRMETQYF,TGTGCCAGCAGCTTGGTGGTACGAATGGAGACCCAGTACTTC
TRBJ2-3,NA,NA,18,TRBV7-6,CASSLAPPLGGLTDTQYF,TGTGCCAGCAGCTTAGCGCCCCCACTGGGAGGCCTCACAGATACGCAGTATTTT
TRBJ2-1,NA,TRBD1,17,TRBV4-1,CASSQAVSAGGSNEQFF,TGCGCCAGCAGCCAAGCAGTCTCGGCAGGGGGCTCAAATGAGCAGTTCTTC
TRBJ1-2,once,NA,16,TRBV9,CASTQTAGRGAYGYTF,TGTGCCAGCACTCAAACCGCGGGGCGAGGAGCCTATGGCTACACCTTC